This TCR beta chain emerged from a study of cytomegalovirus exposure and HLA in healthy donors (dated by TCRdb to between 2016 and 2019). Regarding the study in general: An earlier analysis of approximately 640 of the donors reported approximately 270 Gb of sequence data and 117 million unique TCR beta sequences from about 200 million T cells. Among approximately 370 genotyped donors of the cohort, an average of roughly 230,000 unique TCR beta nucleotide sequences was sequenced per donor, of which approximately 18% were non-productive. The study was designed to test whether signatures of past pathogen exposure could be identified by cataloging public T cell receptors. Among the roughly 410 genotyped donors, approximately 76% belonged to the genetic ancestry cluster associated with self-reported Caucasian donors. In a later analysis, previously published TCR beta repertoires from roughly 710 donors were re-analyzed and high-resolution HLA genotyping was added so that TCR occurrence patterns could be studied. HLA typing included class I and class II loci at four-digit resolution. All discovery cohort repertoires had been generated using a single sequencing platform. A later genetic analysis took genome-wide SNP genotypes for about three fifths of the roughly 700 donors and used that subset as a discovery cohort. Along with the roughly 670-subject first cohort, a separate validation cohort of over a hundred different subjects was used. Roughly 320 gigabases of sequencing data and 91 million or so unique TCR sequences made up an early release that covered approximately 650 HLA-typed donors. An earlier analysis of around 580 of the donors used high-throughput TCR beta sequencing to judge whether each TCR beta V gene segment behaved as functional or pseudogenic. To predict cytomegalovirus infection status, the study brought together high-throughput TCR immunosequencing, statistical association of individual TCRs with disease status, and machine learning. The study profiled the T cell repertoires of around 700 subjects by immunosequencing and related them to cytomegalovirus serostatus. Alongside the repertoire data, information on donor age, sex, ethnicity and CMV serostatus was compiled. Four or five DR-DQ haplotypes were treated as single units for association and clustering because of strong linkage in the cohort. The number of donors typed differed by locus, with about 629-630 for A, B, C, DRB1 and DQB1, roughly 550 for DQA1, about 610 for DPA1, and approximately 470 for DPB1. Rather than drawing on any new phenotypic data, the later analysis identified candidate immune exposures from TCR beta sequences and the way those sequences occurred across donors.

What the research found in general, with its limitations: According to a later analysis, TCR association rates differed among HLA loci, with DRB1 alleles showing the most associated TCRs and HLA-C alleles showing the fewest. A cluster of highly shared sequence variants was judged likely to be a technical artifact of the sequencing pipeline. Immune exposure information for the cohort was limited to CMV serostatus. A later analysis found that HLA-associated TCR beta chains were more clonally expanded and had lower generation probabilities than equally common non-associated chains. Most CMV-associated TCR beta chains appeared to be HLA-restricted in a later analysis, and the HLA associations seemed to be driven largely by CMV exposure. Strong co-occurrence of HLA alleles, especially DR and DQ, made assigning TCR associations to individual alleles difficult. At a false discovery rate of 0.05, a later analysis linked some 18,000 TCR beta sequences to specific HLA alleles. Because the 87-base-pair reads could not distinguish some IMGT-functional V segments, including TRBV6-2 and TRBV6-3, those segments were excluded. In an earlier analysis of approximately 590 of the donors, most TCR beta V segments were observed in productive rearrangements about 87% or about 30% of the time, broadly matching IMGT annotations. Cytomegalovirus status was reported to be diagnosed by the classifier with high specificity and sensitivity in both the original and validation cohorts. Linkage disequilibrium might explain the correlated functional status among segregating V segments, but an unknown experimental factor could not be ruled out. In a later analysis, several top co-occurrence clusters were reported to appear linked to parvovirus B19, influenza, CMV and Epstein-Barr virus. About 17 rarely observed V segments, including chromosome 9 orphons, were excluded from the earlier analysis of 550 to 700 of the donors because counts were too low. According to a later genetic analysis, donors in an Asian-associated ancestry cluster had fewer N-insertions in productive TCRs than the roughly 700-donor mean. A further reported finding was that TCR beta sequences accurately predicted the HLA-A and HLA-B alleles for most subjects in the first cohort. The presence/absence analyses assumed that sequencing depth was roughly uniform across donors, and that assumption may not be true. Because some donors lacked HLA typing at each locus, the association tests relied only on the typed subset. Across donors, most TCR sequences were observed very rarely, whereas some public TCRs were present in many individuals. According to the authors, the approach could potentially be generalized to other disease states and immunological phenotypes. Only TCR beta chains were sequenced in this cohort, and the absence of alpha or paired-chain data limited detectable features. In the study, around 160 TCR beta chains were listed as associated with cytomegalovirus. In a later genetic analysis, a missense DCLRE1C variant was associated with V-gene and J-gene trimming of TCR beta chains, and the association was replicated in an independent cohort. Three of the identified cytomegalovirus-associated TCR beta chains were confirmed in vitro to be specific for cytomegalovirus antigens.

The cohort was made up of around 720 healthy bone marrow donors. At the time of sampling, all cohort members were nominally healthy, though unrecorded immune exposures were likely present. The donor was CMV seronegative and belonged to the group of 352 seronegative cohort members. A peripheral blood sample was provided by each donor, and peripheral blood mononuclear cells were used for TCR beta sequencing. The Qiagen DNeasy Blood Extraction Kit was used to extract genomic DNA from the blood cell samples. In the case of this clone: The clone's antigen remains unknown. Per-base quality was not reported, and no clone a single base away is much larger than it.

The library was prepared using the immunoSEQ multiplex PCR assay. For the multiplex PCR, a mixture combining 60 forward primers for TCR Vbeta segments and 13 reverse primers for TCR Jbeta segments was used. A multiplex PCR assay on genomic DNA amplified the CDR3 region of rearranged TCR beta genes. The Illumina HiSeq System was used to sequence the amplified TCR beta libraries as 87-base-pair reads. The authors processed their data as follows. Across the 500 to 700 repertoires, a later analysis counted approximately 75 million unique TCR beta chains, some 11 million of which were shared by at least two donors. A nearest-neighbor algorithm error-corrected the raw reads and collapsed the reads into unique sequences, merging closely related sequences to remove PCR and sequencing errors. To assign V, D and J gene segments, CDR3 sequences were aligned to IMGT reference sequences. For a sequence to be retained, a match of at least six nucleotides to both a V gene segment and a J gene segment was required. Rearrangements were classified as productive when the CDR3 lacked stop codons and remained in frame with V and J, and all other rearrangements were classified as non-productive. Following IMGT convention, CDR3 was defined as the stretch from the second conserved V-encoded cysteine to the conserved J-encoded phenylalanine. The earlier analysis of 550 to 650 of the donors excluded any sequence lacking an unambiguous match to a single V gene segment. An earlier analysis of 587 of the donors called V segments functional above 56.7% productive rearrangements and segregating when the between-donor standard deviation exceeded 5%. To diagnose cytomegalovirus status from the catalog of TCR beta chain sequences, a statistical classification framework was built. In a later analysis, TCR nucleotide sequences were compared against IMGT/GENE-DB human TR gene sequences so that V and J genes could be assigned. A later analysis assigned CDR3 sequences and most-parsimonious VDJ recombination scenarios with the TCRdist pipeline. In a later analysis, each TCR beta chain was defined by its CDR3 amino acid sequence together with its V-gene family, and reads lacking a unique V-gene family were excluded. A later analysis removed 600 or so highly shared, low-generation-probability nucleotide sequences to deal with suspected cross-contamination and a sequencing artifact. In a later analysis, a clonal expansion index was calculated for each public chain from normalized within-repertoire ranks of inferred template counts. Generation probabilities in a later analysis came from a VDJ recombination model fitted to out-of-frame rearrangements, and those results were checked against IGoR. In a later analysis, TCR-TCR, TCR-HLA and TCR-CMV co-occurrence was scored with hypergeometric tests, and a repertoire-size bias correction was applied to TCR pairs. In a later analysis, false discovery rates were estimated by permuting HLA or CMV assignments 20 times. A later analysis grouped co-occurring TCRs with DBSCAN, adding TCRdist sequence similarity when clustering within HLA-allele-positive subsets. Repertoires with fewer than 30,000 or more than 120,000 public chains were left out of co-occurrence clustering, as were five repertoires with anomalous nucleotide sharing. The table comes from immuneACCESS by way of TCRdb, which keeps in-frame sequences with V and J called. Part of the clones is missing from these tables; in studies checked, under half for an unresolved V gene and the rest for unknown reasons. The V and J calls and clone size are taken from that table; D and trimming were inferred from the DNA. The sample has about 160,000 clones on record, around nine tenths of them singletons. 0.85% of the sample lies in the top ten.

At the junction V is shortened by 5 bases and J by 8 bases, with 22 bases in between. The CDR3 starts with the cysteine, ends with the phenylalanine, and has 15 residues. The only DNA kept is the CDR3, 45 bases in frame from the first base. Per the germline V gene (reference sequence), SEHNR is the CDR1 and FQNEAQ is the CDR2. In this chain, TRBV7-9 is recombined with TRBJ2-7, with TRBD1 perhaps the D gene, on 6 matching bases. The source of this sequence is a woman in her twenties or thirties in good health and CMV-seronegative. Material for sequencing was PBMCs. The sequence in DNA is TGTGCCAGCAGCCACCCGGGACATCAAAAAGGGAAGCAGTACTTC. Its protein product is CASSHPGHQKGKQYF.